This T cell receptor (beta chain) was captured in a study of CXCR3-negative and CXCR3-positive naive CD8 T cells. Study outcomes and limitations: Each naive subset displayed comparably high diversity, whereas memory CD8+ cells displayed much lower diversity. A higher hydrophobicity marked the TRB CDR3s of CXCR3-positive naive cells versus CXCR3-negative naive cells. Comparison of naive CXCR3-negative and CXCR3-positive cells revealed similar TRBV-TRBJ usage, while memory cells differed.

As regards this clonotype: The antigen is not known.

Germline V CDR1 and CDR2: MDHEN, SYDVKM. The CDR3 has 17 amino acids. UMI-tagged TRB cDNA libraries were built via 5' RACE. Each CDR3 protein gets one entry in TCRdb, which reprocessed the 5' RACE reads and gives no DNA. The specimen's table records 150,000 or so distinct CDR3 sequences. Every individual CD8+ T cell subset underwent sorting in triplicate at 330,000 or so cells apiece. Naive CD8+ T cells had a CD45RO-CCR7+CD27+CD95- phenotype. The clonotype originates from a human donor in good health. Some clones in this sample may be carry-over from other donors' samples. Sequencing was performed on naive CXCR3+ CD8+ T cells from blood. Described subset: CD45RO-CCR7+CD27+CD95- naive CD8+ T cells expressing CXCR3 (TNR3+). The V gene is TRBV28, the J gene TRBJ2-5; TCRdb's D gene call, TRBD1, goes unchecked for lack of DNA. The chain's CDR3 is CASSLLIGTTTQETQYF.